One sample yielded the 11 T cell receptor beta chains listed below, sequenced in a study of blood T cell repertoires in COVID-19. Using immunoSEQ multiplex PCR, the repertoire was profiled, and TCRdb retains in-frame clones only, with some absent. The sample lists 98,000 or so clones; over 80% were seen once. The specimen was peripheral blood. These receptors all come from a middle-aged man with acute or convalescent COVID-19.

V usage is TRBV4-2 and J usage is TRBJ2-1; TRBD2 is a possible D gene (6 bases). The CDR3 has 17 residues. Germline CDR1 and CDR2: LGHNA and YNFKEQ. Trimming took 2 bases from V and 10 from J, leaving 24 bases between them. The CDR3 nucleotides are TGTGCCAGCAGCCAAACCCCGGGGGAGCGCGGAGGATGGGAGCAGTTCTTC. This sequence encodes CASSQTPGERGGWEQFF.

The rearrangement joins TRBV24-1 to TRBJ2-2, with D perhaps matching TRBD2 (6 bases). The germline V and J ends were trimmed by 4 bases and 2 bases, with 16 bases remaining between them. The CDR3 is 17 amino acids. Germline CDR1 reads KGHDR; CDR2 reads SFDVKD. CDR3 sequence (DNA): TGTGCCACCAGTGACCCCTCTAACGGGAGAAACACCGGGGAGCTGTTTTTT. Protein product: CATSDPSNGRNTGELFF.

This clone appeared a few times. The rearrangement links TRBV5-1 to TRBJ1-6; no clear D gene. V was trimmed by 3 bases and J by 12 bases, leaving 13 bases between them. This CDR3 comprises 13 residues. Looked up from germline, CDR1 is SGHRS and CDR2 is YFSETQ. This CDR3 reads CASSSDWRQPLHF. The CDR3, as DNA: TGCGCCAGCAGCTCGGACTGGCGCCAACCCCTCCACTTT.

The chain employs TRBV3-1 (or the pseudogene TRBV3-2) and TRBJ2-5; TRBD2 matches at 12 bases. V dropped 5 bases and J dropped 4; count of bases not matched to a gene: 8. The length of the CDR3 is 16 residues. Germline CDR1 reads LGHDT; CDR2 reads YNNKEL (reference sequence). The CDR3 protein is CASSGRTSGIGETQYF. Here the CDR3 DNA reads TGTGCCAGCAGCGGACGGACTAGCGGGATTGGAGAGACCCAGTACTTC.

CDR3: CASSDGSRDNEQFF. Written as DNA, the CDR3 is TGCGCCAGCAGTGACGGGTCCCGGGACAATGAGCAGTTCTTC. V usage is TRBV10-1 and J usage is TRBJ2-1; D is unresolved. V lost 3 bases to trimming and J lost 5 bases, with 11 bases between them. This CDR3 region has 14 residues. Germline CDR1 WNHNN, CDR2 SYGVQD (reference sequence).

The chain employs TRBV5-1 and TRBJ2-1; 7 bases fit TRBD2. The CDR3 loop spans 15 amino acids. Trimming took 5 bases from V and 5 from J; bases not matched to a gene: 10. CDR1 and CDR2 (germline): SGHRS, YFSETQ. The CDR3 loop reads CASRATGGGDNEQFF. The CDR3 DNA follows: TGCGCCAGCAGGGCCACTGGCGGGGGAGACAATGAGCAGTTCTTC.

The J gene is TRBJ2-2, the V gene TRBV28; 7 bases line up with TRBD2. Trimming took 3 bases from V and 3 from J; bases not matched to a gene: 7. The V gene's germline CDR1 is MDHEN and CDR2 SYDVKM. This CDR3 comprises 16 residues. Here the CDR3 reads CASSLARGTHTGELFF. CDR3 sequence (DNA): TGTGCCAGCAGTTTGGCGCGGGGGACCCACACCGGGGAGCTGTTTTTT.

This clone was recorded a few times. CDR3 region: CASSYTTGMENQPQHF. As DNA, the CDR3 is TGTGCCAGCAGTTACACGACAGGGATGGAAAATCAGCCCCAGCATTTT. V gene TRBV6-6 combines with J gene TRBJ1-5; 7 bases agree with TRBD1. CDR3 length equals 16 residues. Germline CDR1 MNHNY, CDR2 SVGAGI (reference sequence). Losses at the gene ends were 2 bases for V and 4 bases for J; bases not matched to a gene: 8.

The chain is built from TRBV27 and TRBJ2-5; TRBD1 aligns across 12 bases. Unmatched junction bases numbered 5, after V lost 5 bases and J lost 1 base. CDR1 and CDR2 from the germline V gene are MNHEY and SMNVEV (reference sequence). The CDR3 runs 16 residues. The CDR3 DNA reads TGTGCCAGCAGTCCCCGGGACAGGGGGCTCCAAGAGACCCAGTACTTC. Its protein product is CASSPRDRGLQETQYF.

DNA for the CDR3: TGTGCCAGCAGCCTCCAGCGGGAGGGCTACAATGAGCAGTTCTTC. Translation: CASSLQREGYNEQFF. The V call is TRBV11-3, the J call TRBJ2-1; 10 bases map to TRBD2. Germline V gives CDR1 SGHNT, CDR2 YENEEA. The CDR3 length is 15 residues. V lost 5 bases to trimming and J lost 3 bases; unmatched junction nucleotides: 4.

This chain uses TRBV6-6 with TRBJ2-1, with D maybe TRBD2 (5 bases). The CDR3 contains 15 residues. V lost 5 bases to trimming and J lost 7 bases, with 18 bases between them. Looked up from germline, CDR1 is MNHNY and CDR2 is SVGAGI (reference sequence). In DNA, the CDR3 is TGTGCCAGCAGTCTAGCCCCTATAGTTCAGAATGAGCAGTTCTTC. Translated: CASSLAPIVQNEQFF.